These 27 T cell receptor beta chains were all obtained from the same sample, sequenced in a study of T cells in Graves' hyperthyroidism and ophthalmopathy (dated by TCRdb to about 2019). Preparation of the library involved multiplex PCR. Sequencing relied on an Illumina HiSeq 2000. TCR beta CDR3 regions were amplified from RNA transcripts. A first-round RT-PCR of the TCR CDR3 used the HTBI primer set with the Qiagen OneStep RT-PCR kit. TCRdb reanalyzed the raw reads on its own, using fastp at Q25 for trimming and MiXCR for clone calling, and kept in-frame beta chains. Rows are combined by CDR3 protein, so each entry shows the most common genes and DNA. Counted in this sample were some 600,000 distinct CDR3 sequences; approximately 15% of them appeared once. The ten largest clones represent 4.5% to 6% of the sample. Sample: blood. These receptors came from a woman in her 30s with Graves' hyperthyroidism that later progressed to Graves' ophthalmopathy.

The sample holds many counts of this clonotype. The chain uses TRBV20-1 and TRBJ1-1; D remains unclear. V was cut by 4 bases and J by 0 bases, with 12 bases left in between. This CDR3 has 14 residues. Per germline, CDR1 DFQATT and CDR2 SNEGSKA (reference sequence). The CDR3 region is CSATGYLLNTEAFF. CDR3 bases: TGCAGTGCTACCGGATACCTGTTGAACACTGAAGCTTTCTTT.

Details on this clonotype: Being one base from a much bigger clone, this may be a read error. V gene TRBV20-1 combines with J gene TRBJ2-7, with TRBD1 identical over 7 bases. The CDR3 contains 13 residues. Germline CDR1 is DFQATT and CDR2 is SNEGSKA (reference sequence). CDR3 sequence (DNA): TGCAGCGGAAGTGGGACAGCCTCCTACGAGCATTACTTC. This sequence encodes CSGSGTASYEHYF.

This clonotype was counted ten times or more. The chain couples TRBV11-3 to TRBJ2-5, with 7 bases matching TRBD1. CDR3 length: 18 residues. V lost 5 bases, J lost 2 bases, and 17 bases stayed unmatched. The germline gives CDR1 SGHNT, CDR2 YENEEA. For the CDR3, the DNA is TGTGCCAGCAGCCTCTTATCCCCAGGGGGACAGCGACAAGAGACCCAGTACTTC. It codes for CASSLLSPGGQRQETQYF.

This clonotype has at least ten counts. The V gene is TRBV10-3, the J gene TRBJ2-2; D remains ambiguous. The germline V and J ends were trimmed by 3 bases and 5 bases, with 10 bases remaining between them. The CDR3 contains 14 residues. CDR1 and CDR2 (germline): ENHRY, SYGVKD. The DNA for the CDR3 is TGTGCCATCAGTGAATTCAGAGAGACCGGGGAGCTGTTTTTT. Its protein is CAISEFRETGELFF.

This clonotype appeared a few times. V and J are TRBV20-1 and TRBJ1-1; TRBD1 might be the D (5 bases). This CDR3 has 13 residues. Germline CDR1 is DFQATT and CDR2 is SNEGSKA (reference sequence). Between the trimmed V and J ends, which lost 6 bases and 8 bases, there was a span of 19 bases. In nucleotides, the CDR3 is TGCAGTGCCGTTTCGGGACTTCGGAGGGAAGCTTTCTTT. Protein: CSAVSGLRREAFF.

This clonotype was detected ten times or more. The rearrangement links TRBV4-3 to TRBJ2-1; 11 bases agree with TRBD2. The CDR3 has 23 amino acids. V lost 0 bases and J lost 4; bases outside the gene matches: 23. Germline values: CDR1 LGHNA, CDR2 YSLEER. CDR3 loop: CASSQDPGTLDSGRETLYNEQFF. CDR3 nucleotide sequence: TGCGCCAGCAGCCAAGATCCAGGGACGTTGGATAGCGGGAGGGAGACCTTATACAATGAGCAGTTCTTC.

This clonotype showed up just a few times. The genes are TRBV20-1 and TRBJ2-2, with 10 bases that match TRBD2. The germline V gene has CDR1 DFQATT and CDR2 SNEGSKA (reference sequence). Trimming removed 1 base from V and 1 base from J; junction bases left unmatched: 9. This CDR3 is 18 amino acids long. The CDR3 region is CSARGGLAGAWNTGELFF. The CDR3 DNA reads TGCAGTGCTAGAGGCGGGCTAGCGGGAGCGTGGAACACCGGGGAGCTGTTTTTT.

This clonotype came up a few times. The gene calls are TRBV20-1 and TRBJ2-1, with D maybe TRBD2 (6 bases). V lost 3 bases and J lost 9, with 15 bases in between. Germline CDR1 DFQATT, CDR2 SNEGSKA (reference sequence). CDR3 length: 13 amino acids. In nucleotides, the CDR3 is TGCAGTGCTAGGGGACCCCTGGGGGGTGAGCAGTTCTTC. Translated: CSARGPLGGEQFF.

This clonotype was seen ten or more times. The chain's CDR3 is CSAQVGWYTEAFF. The CDR3 bases are TGCAGTGCCCAGGTGGGGTGGTATACTGAAGCTTTCTTT. This chain links TRBV20-1 with TRBJ1-1, with D unresolved. The V end lost 6 bases, the J end lost 5 bases, and 16 bases lay between the germline ends. Germline assignment: CDR1 DFQATT and CDR2 SNEGSKA (reference sequence). This CDR3 contains 13 residues.

This clonotype was detected ten times or more. The chain carries TRBV27 and TRBJ2-7, with a possible D match to TRBD2 (5 bases). Germline V gives CDR1 MNHEY, CDR2 SMNVEV (reference sequence). CDR3 length equals 13 residues. Between the trimmed V and J ends, which lost 10 bases and 0 bases, there was a span of 13 bases. In DNA, the CDR3 is TGTGCCACCGGGGTGGGGTCCTCCTACGAGCAGTACTTC. Its translation: CATGVGSSYEQYF.

V and J are TRBV19 and TRBJ2-2; D tentatively fits TRBD1 or TRBD2 (6 bases each). V was shortened by 6 bases and J by 3 bases, with 14 bases between the two germline ends. The CDR3 loop spans 15 amino acids. Germline V gene data show CDR1 as LNHDA and CDR2 as SQIVND (reference sequence). The CDR3 spells CASSPGAADTGELFF. As DNA, the CDR3 is TGTGCCAGTAGCCCGGGGGCAGCGGACACCGGGGAGCTGTTTTTT.

As regards this clonotype: Being one base from a much bigger clone, this may be a read error. V gene TRBV28 combines with J gene TRBJ2-5; D perhaps matches TRBD2 (6 bases). The CDR3 has 15 amino acids. The germline gives CDR1 MDHEN, CDR2 SYDVKM. The DNA of the CDR3 is TGTGGCACAGTTCGGGGGAGCCTTGGTCAAGACACCCAGTACTTC. Amino acids: CGTVRGSLGQDTQYF.

This clonotype was seen ten or more times. V usage is TRBV11-1 and J usage is TRBJ1-2; D unclear. This CDR3 is 13 amino acids long. Between the trimmed V and J ends, which lost 1 base and 8 bases, there was a span of 11 bases. CDR1 SGHAT and CDR2 FQDESV come from the germline V gene (reference sequence). The CDR3 here is CASSLGSASGYTF. The CDR3 DNA is TGTGCCAGCAGCTTAGGGTCCGCGAGCGGCTACACCTTC.

The chain couples TRBV20-1 to TRBJ2-3; no firm D call. The CDR3 consists of 13 residues. Trimming shortened V by 3 bases and J by 2 bases, and 9 bases separated the two germline ends. CDR1 and CDR2 (germline): DFQATT, SNEGSKA (reference sequence). The CDR3 loop reads CSARNEVTDTQYF. The CDR3 DNA sequence: TGCAGTGCTAGGAATGAGGTCACAGATACGCAGTATTTT.

This clonotype occurred many times. This sequence joins TRBV20-1 and TRBJ1-1, with 10 bases aligning to TRBD1. The ends lost 6 bases at V and 5 bases at J; junction bases unmatched: 9. CDR1 is DFQATT and CDR2 is SNEGSKA in the germline V gene (reference sequence). The CDR3 contains 14 residues. CDR3 DNA sequence: TGCAGTGCGAGACCCGGGACAGGGGTAACTGAAGCTTTCTTT. This translates into CSARPGTGVTEAFF.

This clonotype was counted at least ten times. The V call is TRBV7-2, the J call TRBJ2-1; no clear D gene. The V end lost 4 bases, the J end lost 10 bases, and 14 bases lay between the germline ends. Germline CDR1 SGHTA, CDR2 FQGNSA. CDR3 length: 13 residues. The CDR3 loop reads CASSSPTLWEQFF. DNA for the CDR3: TGTGCCAGCAGCTCACCAACCCTTTGGGAGCAGTTCTTC.

The table lists this clonotype with many counts. The CDR3 DNA follows: TGTGCCAGCAGTAAGCAGGGCGGAGACACTGAAGCTTTCTTT. This sequence encodes CASSKQGGDTEAFF. This chain uses TRBV6-1 with TRBJ1-1; tentatively, D is TRBD1 (5 bases). This CDR3 is built from 14 residues. V was trimmed by 5 bases and J by 3 bases, leaving 13 bases between them. Per the germline V gene, CDR1 is MNHNS and CDR2 is SASEGT.

The V call is TRBV19, the J call TRBJ2-1; TRBD2 aligns across 13 bases. The CDR3 contains 16 residues. The V and J ends lost 2 bases and 4 bases, in that order; junction bases with no gene match: 2. CDR1 and CDR2 (germline): LNHDA, SQIVND (reference sequence). CDR3 in DNA: TGTGCCAGTAGTATATCGACTAGCGGGAGGTACAATGAGCAGTTCTTC. This gives the protein CASSISTSGRYNEQFF. The complete variable domain, with remaining parts taken from reference TRBV19 and TRBJ2-1, reads DGGITQSPKYLFRKEGQNVTLSCEQNLNHDAMYWYRQDPGQGLRLIYYSQIVNDFQKGDIAEGYSVSREKKESFPLTVTSAQKNPTAFYLCASSISTSGRYNEQFFGPGTRLTVL.

There are a few counts of this clonotype. CDR3: CASSYYMSNTEAFF. CDR3 nucleotide sequence: TGTGCCAGCAGTTACTACATGTCGAACACTGAAGCTTTCTTT. V is TRBV6-2 or TRBV6-3 and J is TRBJ1-1; D unresolved. V was shortened by 1 base and J by 1 base, with 7 bases between the two germline ends. The germline CDR1 and CDR2 sequences are MNHEY and SVGEGT. The CDR3 runs to 14 residues.

This clonotype has at least ten counts. This rearrangement joins TRBV12-3 or TRBV12-4 to TRBJ2-1; the match to TRBD2 covers 7 bases. The V segment lost 2 bases and the J segment 3 bases; nucleotides outside the gene matches: 4. The CDR3 extends over 15 amino acids. This chain's CDR3 is CASSLLGGGYNEQFF. Written as DNA, the CDR3 is TGTGCCAGCAGTTTACTGGGCGGGGGCTACAATGAGCAGTTCTTC.

The chain has TRBV29-1 and TRBJ1-1, with D unresolved. Trimming removed 1 base at V and 3 bases at J, with 12 bases between. CDR1 and CDR2 from the germline V gene are SQVTM and ANQGSEA. The CDR3 covers 14 residues. As DNA, the CDR3 is TGCAGCGTTGAAGCTGAGGACGGGGACACTGAAGCTTTCTTT. It yields the protein CSVEAEDGDTEAFF.

This clonotype was observed a handful of times. The chain links TRBV18 to TRBJ1-4; maybe TRBD1 (5 bases). The CDR3 consists of 16 residues. Trimming stripped 4 bases from V and 0 bases from J, with 12 bases between. Germline V gives CDR1 KGHSH, CDR2 LQKENI. The CDR3 region has the DNA TGTGCCAGCTCACTAGGGGACGTAGCAACTAATGAAAAACTGTTTTTT. Residues: CASSLGDVATNEKLFF.

This clonotype was observed a few times. This chain connects TRBV6-1 to TRBJ2-5; 11 nucleotides agree with TRBD1. J was trimmed by 1 base and V by 7 bases; bases with no gene match: 5. Germline-derived CDR1 and CDR2 are MNHNS and SASEGT. The CDR3 loop spans 15 amino acids. CDR3 nucleotide sequence: TGTGCCAGCACCACGGGACAGGGGGTCCAAGAGACCCAGTACTTC. Encoded protein: CASTTGQGVQETQYF.

This clonotype has more than one count but fewer than ten. The gene calls are TRBV4-3 and TRBJ1-2; TRBD1 matches at 9 bases. With 1 base clipped from V and 4 bases from J, the junction kept 7 bases outside the gene matches. Germline CDR1 reads LGHNA; CDR2 reads YSLEER. CDR3 size: 16 residues. The DNA of the CDR3 is TGCGCCAGCAGCCAAGCGACAGGGGGTCTTGGCTATGGCTACACCTTC. Encoded protein: CASSQATGGLGYGYTF.

This clonotype was found a few times. The J gene is TRBJ1-4, the V gene TRBV20-1; D call uncertain. The CDR3 is made up of 16 amino acids. Germline CDR1 is DFQATT and CDR2 is SNEGSKA (reference sequence). The ends were cut back, 0 bases at V and 0 bases at J, with 11 bases in the middle. CDR3 DNA: TGCAGTGCTAGAGATCGGAACCGTGCAACTAATGAAAAACTGTTTTTT. Protein: CSARDRNRATNEKLFF.

This clonotype showed up many times. The chain is built from TRBV6-1 and TRBJ2-2, with D perhaps matching TRBD1 (6 bases). The V end lost 2 bases, the J end lost 7 bases, and 14 bases lay between the germline ends. The CDR3 is 15 residues long. Germline CDR1 and CDR2: MNHNS and SASEGT. CDR3: CASSEYTRGFGELFF. In nucleotides, the CDR3 is TGTGCCAGCAGTGAATACACTAGGGGGTTCGGGGAGCTGTTTTTT.

The chain joins TRBV9 to TRBJ2-7; D is possibly TRBD1 (6 bases). CDR3 length: 15 amino acids. V dropped 0 bases and J dropped 2 bases, with 12 bases sitting between them. CDR1 is SGDLS, CDR2 YYNGEE, per germline. CDR3 amino acids: CASSVGTGPPYEQYF. CDR3 DNA sequence: TGTGCCAGCAGCGTAGGAACAGGGCCCCCCTACGAGCAGTACTTC.